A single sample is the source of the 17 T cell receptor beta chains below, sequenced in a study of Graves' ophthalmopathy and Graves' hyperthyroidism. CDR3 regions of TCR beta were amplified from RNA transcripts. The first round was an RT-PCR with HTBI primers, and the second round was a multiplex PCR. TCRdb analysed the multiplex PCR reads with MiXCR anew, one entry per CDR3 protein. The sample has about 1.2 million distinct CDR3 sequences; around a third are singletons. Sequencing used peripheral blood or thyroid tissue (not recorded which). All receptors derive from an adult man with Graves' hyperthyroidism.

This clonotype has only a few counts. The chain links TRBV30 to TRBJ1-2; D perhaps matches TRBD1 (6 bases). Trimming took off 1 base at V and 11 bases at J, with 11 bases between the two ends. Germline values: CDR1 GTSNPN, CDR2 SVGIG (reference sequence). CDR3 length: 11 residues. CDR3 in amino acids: CAWSGQGPYTF. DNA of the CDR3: TGTGCCTGGAGTGGCCAGGGGCCTTACACCTTC.

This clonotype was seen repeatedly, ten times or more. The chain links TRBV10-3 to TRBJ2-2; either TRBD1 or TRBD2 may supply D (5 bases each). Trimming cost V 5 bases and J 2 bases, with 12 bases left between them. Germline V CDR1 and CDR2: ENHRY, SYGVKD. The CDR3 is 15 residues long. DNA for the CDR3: TGTGCCATCAGTTCCGGGACCACCAACACCGGGGAGCTGTTTTTT. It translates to CAISSGTTNTGELFF.

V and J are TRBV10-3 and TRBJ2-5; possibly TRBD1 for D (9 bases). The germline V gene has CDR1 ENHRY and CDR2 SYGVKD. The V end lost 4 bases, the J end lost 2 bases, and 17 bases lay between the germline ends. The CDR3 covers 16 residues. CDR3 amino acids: CAISVSGTGKQETQYF. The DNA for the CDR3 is TGTGCCATCAGTGTTAGCGGGACAGGGAAACAAGAGACCCAGTACTTC.

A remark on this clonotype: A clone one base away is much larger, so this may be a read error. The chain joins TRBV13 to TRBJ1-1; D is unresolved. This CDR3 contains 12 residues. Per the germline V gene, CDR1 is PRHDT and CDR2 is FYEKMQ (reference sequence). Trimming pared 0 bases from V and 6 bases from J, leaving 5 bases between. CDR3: CASSLGIPEAFF. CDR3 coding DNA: TGTGCCAGCAGCTTAGGGATCCCTGAAGCTTTCTTT.

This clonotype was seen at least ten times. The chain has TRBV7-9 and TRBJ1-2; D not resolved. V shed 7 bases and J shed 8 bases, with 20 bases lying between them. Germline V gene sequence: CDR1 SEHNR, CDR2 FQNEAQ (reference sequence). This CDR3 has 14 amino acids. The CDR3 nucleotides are TGTGCCAGCACCCCGCCCGAGTCCTCGAACGGCTACACCTTC. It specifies CASTPPESSNGYTF.

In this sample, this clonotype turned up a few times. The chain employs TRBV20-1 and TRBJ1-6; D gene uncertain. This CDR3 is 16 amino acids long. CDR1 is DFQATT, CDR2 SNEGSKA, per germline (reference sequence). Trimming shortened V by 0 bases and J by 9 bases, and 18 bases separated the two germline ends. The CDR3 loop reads CSARDYHAPGGSPLHF. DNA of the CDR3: TGCAGTGCTAGAGACTATCACGCGCCGGGCGGTTCACCCCTCCACTTT.

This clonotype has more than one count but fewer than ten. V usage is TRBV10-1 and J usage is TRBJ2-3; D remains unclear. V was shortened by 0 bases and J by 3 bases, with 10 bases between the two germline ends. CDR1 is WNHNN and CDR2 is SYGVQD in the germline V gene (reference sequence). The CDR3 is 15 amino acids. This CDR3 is CASSESGRFTDTQYF. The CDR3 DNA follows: TGCGCCAGCAGTGAGTCAGGCAGGTTTACAGATACGCAGTATTTT.

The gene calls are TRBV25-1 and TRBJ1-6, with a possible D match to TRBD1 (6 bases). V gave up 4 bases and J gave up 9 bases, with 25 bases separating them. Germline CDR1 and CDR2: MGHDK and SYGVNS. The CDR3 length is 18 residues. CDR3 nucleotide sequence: TGTGCCAGCAGTGCTAGAGATTCGGGGGCCACCTACTCTTCACCCCTCCACTTT. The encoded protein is CASSARDSGATYSSPLHF.

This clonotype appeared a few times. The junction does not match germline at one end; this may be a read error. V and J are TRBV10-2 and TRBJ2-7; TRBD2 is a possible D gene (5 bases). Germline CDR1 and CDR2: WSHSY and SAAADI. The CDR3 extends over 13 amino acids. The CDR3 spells CASSSSPEISGYF. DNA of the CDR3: TGTGCCAGCAGTTCCTCACCCGAAATCAGCGGGTACTTC.

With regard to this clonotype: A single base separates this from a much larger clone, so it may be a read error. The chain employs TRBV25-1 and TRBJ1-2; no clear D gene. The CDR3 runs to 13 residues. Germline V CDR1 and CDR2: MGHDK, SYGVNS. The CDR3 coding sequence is TGTACCAGCAGTTTCAACCCAAACTATGGCTACACCTTC. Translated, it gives CTSSFNPNYGYTF.

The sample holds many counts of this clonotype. The CDR3 reads CSAGGAGGVYEQYF. The DNA of the CDR3 is TGCAGCGCTGGTGGGGCAGGGGGCGTTTACGAGCAGTACTTC. This chain joins TRBV29-1 and TRBJ2-7; the match to TRBD1 covers 8 bases. This CDR3 contains 14 residues. From germline, CDR1 is SQVTM and CDR2 ANQGSEA. V gave up 7 bases and J gave up 4 bases; unmatched junction bases: 12.

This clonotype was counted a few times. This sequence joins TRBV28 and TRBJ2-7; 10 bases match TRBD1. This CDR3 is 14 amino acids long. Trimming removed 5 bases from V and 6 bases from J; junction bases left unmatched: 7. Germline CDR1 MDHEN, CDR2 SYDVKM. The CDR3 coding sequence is TGTGCCAGCAGTGGCCGGGACAGGGGCCCCGAGCAGTACTTC. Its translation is CASSGRDRGPEQYF.

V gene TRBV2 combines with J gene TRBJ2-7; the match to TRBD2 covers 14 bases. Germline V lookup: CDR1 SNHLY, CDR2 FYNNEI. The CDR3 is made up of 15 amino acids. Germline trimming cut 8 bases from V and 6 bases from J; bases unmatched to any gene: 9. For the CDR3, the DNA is TGTGCCAGCGAGGACCCGACTAGCGGGAGGGCCGAGCAGTACTTC. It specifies CASEDPTSGRAEQYF. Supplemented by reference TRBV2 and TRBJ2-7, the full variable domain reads EPEVTQTPSHQVTQMGQEVILRCVPISNHLYFYWYRQILGQKVEFLVSFYNNEISEKSEIFDDQFSVERPDGSNFTLKIRSTKLEDSAMYFCASEDPTSGRAEQYFGPGTRLTVT.

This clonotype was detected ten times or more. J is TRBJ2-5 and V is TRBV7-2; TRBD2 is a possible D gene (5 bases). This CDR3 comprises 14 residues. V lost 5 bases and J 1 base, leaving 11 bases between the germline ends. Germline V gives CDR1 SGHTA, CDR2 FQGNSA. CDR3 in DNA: TGTGCCAGCAGCCCAGCCGGGGTCCAAGAGACCCAGTACTTC. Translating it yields CASSPAGVQETQYF.

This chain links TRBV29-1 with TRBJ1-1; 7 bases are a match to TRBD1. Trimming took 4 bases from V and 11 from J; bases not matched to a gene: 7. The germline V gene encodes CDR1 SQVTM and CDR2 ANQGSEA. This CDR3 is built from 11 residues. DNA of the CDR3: TGCAGCGTTGCAGGGGGACAAGTGGCTTTCTTT. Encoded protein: CSVAGGQVAFF.

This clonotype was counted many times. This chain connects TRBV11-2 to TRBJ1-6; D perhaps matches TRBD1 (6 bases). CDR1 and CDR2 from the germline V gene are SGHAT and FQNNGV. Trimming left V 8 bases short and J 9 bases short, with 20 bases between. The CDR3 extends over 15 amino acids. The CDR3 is CASEPRQARSSPLHF. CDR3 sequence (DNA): TGTGCCAGCGAACCGAGACAGGCTAGGAGTTCACCCCTCCACTTT.

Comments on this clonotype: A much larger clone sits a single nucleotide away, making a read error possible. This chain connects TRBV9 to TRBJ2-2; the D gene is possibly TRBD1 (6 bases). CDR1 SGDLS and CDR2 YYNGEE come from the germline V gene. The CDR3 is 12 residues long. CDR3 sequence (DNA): TGTGCCAGCAGCGACAGGGCCGGGGAGCCGTTTTTT. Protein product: CASSDRAGEPFF. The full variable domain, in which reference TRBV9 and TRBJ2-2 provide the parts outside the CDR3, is DSGVTQTPKHLITATGQRVTLRCSPRSGDLSVYWYQQSLDQGLQFLIQYYNGEERAKGNILERFSAQQFPDLHSELNLSSLELGDSALYFCASSDRAGEPFFGEGSRLTVL.